This record covers a single TCR beta chain. This CDR3 region has 17 residues. CDR1 is SGHNT, CDR2 YYREEE, per germline (reference sequence). V gave up 4 bases and J gave up 1 base, with 20 bases separating them. The record originates from a study of control samples from healthy donors and cancer patients. Profiled with immunoSEQ multiplex PCR; TCRdb holds only in-frame clones, not every one. The data contain 150,000 or so clones, 80% to 95% of them singletons. Sequencing used blood. This sequence was found in a young man in good health. The genes are TRBV5-4 and TRBJ2-5; no reliable D call. This chain's CDR3 is CASSPPPGTNLQETQYF. In DNA, the CDR3 is TGTGCCAGCAGCCCTCCCCCGGGCACCAACCTCCAAGAGACCCAGTACTTC.